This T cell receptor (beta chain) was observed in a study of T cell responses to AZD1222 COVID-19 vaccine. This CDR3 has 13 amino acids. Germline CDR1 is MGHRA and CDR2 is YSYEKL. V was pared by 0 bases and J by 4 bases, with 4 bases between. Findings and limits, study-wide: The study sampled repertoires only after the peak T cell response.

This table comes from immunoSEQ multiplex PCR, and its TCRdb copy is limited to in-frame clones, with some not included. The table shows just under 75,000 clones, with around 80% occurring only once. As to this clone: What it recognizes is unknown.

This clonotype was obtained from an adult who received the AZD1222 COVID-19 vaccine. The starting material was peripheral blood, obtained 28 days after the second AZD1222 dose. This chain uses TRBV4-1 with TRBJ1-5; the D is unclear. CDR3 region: CASSQEFNQPQHF. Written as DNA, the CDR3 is TGCGCCAGCAGCCAAGAATTTAATCAGCCCCAGCATTTT.